This T cell receptor (beta chain) was captured by sequencing in a study of tumor-infiltrating lymphocytes in localized non-small cell lung cancer. V shed 2 bases and J shed 7 bases, with 11 bases lying between them. The CDR3 runs to 13 residues. Germline lookup yields CDR1 KGHSH and CDR2 LQKENI. Produced via immunoSEQ multiplex PCR; TCRdb's table is partial and in-frame only. The sample has 15,000 to 20,000 clones; roughly 73% are singletons. The receptor's source is a human donor with non-small cell lung cancer. The sequencing sample was made of lung tumor tissue. V is TRBV18 and J is TRBJ2-5; D is ambiguous. The DNA of the CDR3 is TGTGCCAGCTCACCAAACCGTCAGCGGACCCAGTACTTC. Its translation is CASSPNRQRTQYF.